Following are 23 T cell receptor beta chains from one sample sequenced in a study of beta chain features in type 1 diabetes. Every bit of the isolated RNA underwent reverse transcription, so sequencing read expressed TCRB transcripts. Sequenced by immunoSEQ multiplex PCR; TCRdb stores in-frame clones only, minus some. Of hundreds of thousands of clones listed, around a sixth are singletons. Sequencing was carried out using naive CD4+ T cells from blood. These receptors all stem from a man younger than 35 in good health.

V gene TRBV5-1 combines with J gene TRBJ2-7, with 7 bases matching TRBD1. Per the germline V gene, CDR1 is SGHRS and CDR2 is YFSETQ. The length of the CDR3 is 16 residues. After removal of 2 bases from V and 4 bases from J, the junction contained 12 bases not matched to a gene. For the CDR3, the DNA is TGCGCCAGCAGCTTAGGGGGCACAGGGGAGTGGTACGAGCAGTACTTC. Translating gives CASSLGGTGEWYEQYF.

The chain combines TRBV5-1 with TRBJ1-4; no firm D call. This CDR3 has 15 residues. Between the trimmed V and J ends, which lost 0 bases and 6 bases, there was a span of 12 bases. CDR1 is SGHRS, CDR2 YFSETQ, per germline. In DNA form, the CDR3 reads TGCGCCAGCAGCTTGGAGGGTCGTCGAGATGAAAAACTGTTTTTT. This translates into CASSLEGRRDEKLFF.

The rearrangement links TRBV19 to TRBJ2-3; the match to TRBD2 covers 7 bases. The CDR3 extends over 16 amino acids. CDR1 and CDR2 from the germline V gene are LNHDA and SQIVND (reference sequence). V was pared by 5 bases and J by 4 bases, with 12 bases of the junction left unmatched. The CDR3 protein is CASSSQRGPAADTQYF. The CDR3 bases are TGTGCCAGTAGTTCCCAGCGGGGACCCGCGGCAGATACGCAGTATTTT.

The sample holds a few counts of this clone. The chain couples TRBV6-5 to TRBJ2-7, with 9 bases that match TRBD1. Germline lookup yields CDR1 MNHEY and CDR2 SVGAGI. The ends lost 0 bases at V and 3 bases at J; junction bases unmatched: 3. The CDR3 totals 15 residues. DNA for the CDR3: TGTGCCAGCAGTTACTCGAGACAGGGGGTCTACGAGCAGTACTTC. This sequence encodes CASSYSRQGVYEQYF.

The rearrangement uses TRBV30 and TRBJ1-3, with a tentative D call TRBD1 (5 bases). The CDR3 spans 15 residues. The germline V gene encodes CDR1 GTSNPN and CDR2 SVGIG (reference sequence). Trimming shortened V by 0 bases and J by 7 bases, and 16 bases separated the two germline ends. The CDR3 region is CAWSVPGIFGNTIYF. The CDR3 bases are TGTGCCTGGAGTGTACCAGGGATATTTGGGAACACCATATATTTT.

As DNA, the CDR3 is TGTGCCAGCAGCGTAGCCAGTGGGCAGGCAGATACGCAGTATTTT. It yields the protein CASSVASGQADTQYF. This chain uses TRBV9 with TRBJ2-3; D remains unclear. V shed 0 bases and J shed 4 bases, with 12 bases lying between them. The CDR3 loop spans 15 amino acids. Germline V CDR1 and CDR2: SGDLS, YYNGEE. The entire variable domain, with the rest obtained from reference TRBV9 and TRBJ2-3, is as follows: DSGVTQTPKHLITATGQRVTLRCSPRSGDLSVYWYQQSLDQGLQFLIQYYNGEERAKGNILERFSAQQFPDLHSELNLSSLELGDSALYFCASSVASGQADTQYFGPGTRLTVL.

The table lists this clone with a few counts. V is TRBV6-5 and J is TRBJ2-7, with TRBD2 matching over 8 bases. The CDR3 loop spans 16 amino acids. CDR1 and CDR2 (germline): MNHEY, SVGAGI. J lost 0 bases, V lost 0 bases, and 4 bases had no gene match. The CDR3 sequence is CASSYSAGGLSYEQYF. CDR3 in DNA: TGTGCCAGCAGTTACTCGGCGGGGGGTCTCTCCTACGAGCAGTACTTC.

This clone was found a few times. The V and J genes are TRBV27 and TRBJ2-3; no clear D gene. The CDR3 runs to 14 residues. Between the trimmed V and J ends, which lost 6 bases and 2 bases, there was a span of 12 bases. CDR1 MNHEY and CDR2 SMNVEV come from the germline V gene (reference sequence). The CDR3 reads CASRTPLITDTQYF. For the CDR3, the DNA is TGTGCCAGCAGAACCCCCCTTATCACAGATACGCAGTATTTT.

In its sample, this clone was seen a few times. The CDR3 DNA sequence: TGTGCCAGCAGCTTTTCCCAAGAGACATCGCTGGGAAACACCATATATTTT. It is translated as CASSFSQETSLGNTIYF. The V gene is TRBV5-4, the J gene TRBJ1-3; D is uncertain. The germline V and J ends were trimmed by 2 bases and 4 bases, with 19 bases remaining between them. The V gene's germline CDR1 is SGHNT and CDR2 YYREEE (reference sequence). This CDR3 is 17 amino acids long.

Written as DNA, the CDR3 is TGTGCCAGCAGCTTAAGTTCAGGGGGTCATTTCTTT. Residues: CASSLSSGGHFF. The genes are TRBV7-2 and TRBJ1-1; TRBD1 agrees at 7 bases. The CDR3 has 12 residues. The V gene's germline CDR1 is SGHTA and CDR2 FQGNSA. The V segment lost 2 bases and the J segment 13 bases; nucleotides outside the gene matches: 7.

The table lists this clone with a few counts. The rearrangement joins TRBV5-6 to TRBJ2-7; 7 bases are shared with TRBD1. V trimming: 2 bases; J trimming: 2 bases; junction bases outside the gene matches: 4. The germline gives CDR1 SGHDT, CDR2 YYEEEE. This CDR3 comprises 14 residues. The CDR3 sequence: CASSFPGTAYEQYF. For the CDR3, the DNA is TGTGCCAGCAGCTTCCCCGGGACAGCCTACGAGCAGTACTTC.

This rearrangement joins TRBV5-1 to TRBJ2-1; the match to TRBD2 covers 8 bases. The CDR3 has 17 amino acids. The germline gives CDR1 SGHRS, CDR2 YFSETQ. Germline trimming cut 4 bases from V and 8 bases from J; bases unmatched to any gene: 17. The CDR3 DNA reads TGCGCCAGCAGCCCCCGCCCGACCGGGGTCGGGGGGGATGAGCAGTTCTTC. Residues: CASSPRPTGVGGDEQFF.

The table lists this clone with a few counts. The genes are TRBV27 and TRBJ1-4; D ambiguous. V lost 5 bases, J lost 7 bases, and 14 bases lay in between. This CDR3 contains 14 residues. CDR1 is MNHEY and CDR2 is SMNVEV in the germline V gene (reference sequence). For the CDR3, the DNA is TGTGCCAGCAGTAAAGGTCGCCCGGGTGAAAAACTGTTTTTT. Encoded protein: CASSKGRPGEKLFF. The full variable domain, with the rest looked up from reference TRBV27 and TRBJ1-4, is EAQVTQNPRYLITVTGKKLTVTCSQNMNHEYMSWYRQDPGLGLRQIYYSMNVEVTDKGDVPEGYKVSRKEKRNFPLILESPSPNQTSLYFCASSKGRPGEKLFFGSGTQLSVL.

This clone was seen only a few times. The chain has TRBV5-4 and TRBJ1-1; tentative D call: TRBD1 (5 bases). V was clipped by 4 bases and J by 2 bases, with 15 bases between them. CDR1 is SGHNT, CDR2 YYREEE, per germline (reference sequence). There are 15 residues in the CDR3. The CDR3 reads CASSITGTPNTEAFF. As DNA, the CDR3 is TGTGCCAGCAGCATTACCGGGACGCCAAACACTGAAGCTTTCTTT.

V and J are TRBV9 and TRBJ1-1; 8 bases map to TRBD1. J lost 1 base, V lost 3 bases, and 8 bases had no gene match. The length of the CDR3 is 16 residues. Germline V gives CDR1 SGDLS, CDR2 YYNGEE. The CDR3 spells CASSANRGKGNTEAFF. CDR3 DNA sequence: TGTGCCAGCAGCGCGAACAGGGGGAAAGGGAACACTGAAGCTTTCTTT.

The chain employs TRBV5-4 and TRBJ2-5, with unresolved D. V was shortened by 5 bases and J by 0 bases, with 8 bases between the two germline ends. The germline CDR1 and CDR2 sequences are SGHNT and YYREEE (reference sequence). The CDR3 is 13 residues long. Written as DNA, the CDR3 is TGTGCCAGCAGTGTCGGTGACCAAGAGACCCAGTACTTC. Its translation: CASSVGDQETQYF. The whole variable domain, filled in from reference TRBV5-4 and TRBJ2-5, reads ETGVTQSPTHLIKTRGQQVTLRCSSQSGHNTVSWYQQALGQGPQFIFQYYREEENGRGNFPPRFSGLQFPNYSSELNVNALELDDSALYLCASSVGDQETQYFGPGTRLLVL.

The chain carries TRBV10-3 and TRBJ2-1; 10 nucleotides match TRBD1. With 7 bases clipped from V and 5 bases from J, the junction kept 5 bases outside the gene matches. This CDR3 is 14 amino acids long. The V gene's germline CDR1 is ENHRY and CDR2 SYGVKD. The CDR3 DNA reads TGTGCCATCAACGCCGGGACAGGGGACAATGAGCAGTTCTTC. Residues: CAINAGTGDNEQFF.

This clone was picked up many times. The V and J genes are TRBV7-2 and TRBJ2-6, with D hard to call. V lost 3 bases, J lost 4 bases, and 4 bases lay in between. CDR1 SGHTA and CDR2 FQGNSA come from the germline V gene. This CDR3 is 13 amino acids long. CDR3 DNA sequence: TGTGCCAGCAGCTTTACGGGGGCCAACGTCCTGACTTTC. It yields the protein CASSFTGANVLTF.

This clone has more than one count but fewer than ten. The chain has TRBV4-3 and TRBJ2-1; D ambiguous. Germline-derived CDR1 and CDR2 are LGHNA and YSLEER. The CDR3 sequence is 14 residues long. V shed 0 bases and J shed 6 bases, with 9 bases lying between them. This CDR3 is CASSQDSRSNEQFF. CDR3 bases: TGCGCCAGCAGCCAAGATTCCCGATCCAATGAGCAGTTCTTC.

The gene calls are TRBV2 and TRBJ1-1, with a tentative D call TRBD1 (5 bases). Trimming left V 5 bases short and J 1 base short, with 14 bases between. The germline V gene has CDR1 SNHLY and CDR2 FYNNEI. This CDR3 spans 15 amino acids. The CDR3 sequence is CASSYIGHPNTEAFF. In DNA, the CDR3 is TGTGCCAGCAGTTACATAGGACATCCGAACACTGAAGCTTTCTTT.

This clone showed up just a few times. The gene calls are TRBV11-2 and TRBJ1-2; possibly TRBD1 for D (6 bases). The germline V gene encodes CDR1 SGHAT and CDR2 FQNNGV. Trimming left V 5 bases short and J 4 bases short, with 11 bases between. This CDR3 comprises 13 residues. The CDR3 sequence is CASSIDRRYGYTF. Written as DNA, the CDR3 is TGTGCCAGCAGCATTGACAGGCGCTATGGCTACACCTTC. Filled out from reference TRBV11-2 and TRBJ1-2, the complete variable domain reads EAGVAQSPRYKIIEKRQSVAFWCNPISGHATLYWYQQILGQGPKLLIQFQNNGVVDDSQLPKDRFSAERLKGVDSTLKIQPAKLEDSAVYLCASSIDRRYGYTFGSGTRLTVV.

This clone was seen a few times. The sample has other DNA sequences that encode this CDR3 too. CDR3 region: CASSPGTDTQYF. The CDR3 nucleotides are TGTGCCAGCAGCCCGGGCACAGATACGCAGTATTTT. V is TRBV7-3 and J is TRBJ2-3; D gene ambiguous. V lost 5 bases and J 1 base, leaving 4 bases between the germline ends. This CDR3 region has 12 residues. Germline CDR1 is SGHTA and CDR2 is FQGTGA.

This clone was detected a few times. V and J are TRBV7-2 and TRBJ2-2; D gene uncertain. The CDR3 covers 12 residues. Trimming pared 3 bases from V and 5 bases from J, leaving 4 bases between. The V gene's germline CDR1 is SGHTA and CDR2 FQGNSA. The chain's CDR3 is CASSFGTGELFF. The CDR3 DNA reads TGTGCCAGCAGCTTTGGAACCGGGGAGCTGTTTTTT.